This TCR beta chain originates from a study of cytomegalovirus exposure and HLA in healthy donors (dated 2017 in TCRdb). As for the study more broadly: An earlier analysis of under 600 of the donors reported about 250 Gb of sequence data and some 100 million unique TCR beta sequences from about 179 million T cells. An early release that covered some 630 HLA-typed donors contained approximately 290 gigabases of sequencing data and some 87 million unique TCR sequences. Of the approximately 400 genotyped donors, approximately 83% fell in the genetic ancestry cluster associated with self-reported Caucasian donors. The study aimed to test whether cataloging public T cell receptors could reveal signatures of past pathogen exposure. The T cell repertoires of several hundred subjects were profiled by immunosequencing and related to cytomegalovirus serostatus. Along with the roughly 700-subject first cohort, a separate validation cohort of over a hundred different subjects was used. High-throughput TCR immunosequencing, statistical association of individual TCRs with disease status, and machine learning were combined to predict cytomegalovirus infection status. In a later analysis, previously published TCR beta repertoires from 670 or so donors were re-analyzed and high-resolution HLA genotyping was added so that TCR occurrence patterns could be studied. The later analysis used no new phenotypic data to find candidate immune exposures, relying instead on TCR beta sequences and their occurrence across donors. To decide whether each TCR beta V gene segment behaved as functional or pseudogenic, an earlier analysis of some 600 of the donors relied on high-throughput TCR beta sequencing. Donor age, sex, ethnicity and CMV serostatus were compiled together with the repertoire data. In a later genetic analysis, genome-wide SNP genotypes for about 65% of the roughly 700 donors were used, and that subset was treated as a discovery cohort. All discovery cohort repertoires had been generated using a single sequencing platform. Both class I and class II loci were covered by HLA typing, at four-digit resolution. Typing coverage varied by locus: roughly 629-640 donors for A, B, C, DRB1 and DQB1; some 520 for DQA1; about 600 for DPA1; about 450 for DPB1. About five DR-DQ haplotypes were handled as single units for association and clustering because linkage in the cohort was strong. Among approximately 370 genotyped donors of the cohort, an average of approximately 240,000 unique TCR beta nucleotide sequences was sequenced per donor, of which 15% to 20% were non-productive.

The library was produced with the immunoSEQ multiplex PCR assay. For the multiplex PCR, a mixture combining 60 forward primers for TCR Vbeta segments and 13 reverse primers for TCR Jbeta segments was used. The CDR3 region of rearranged TCR beta genes was amplified from genomic DNA by a multiplex PCR assay. Amplified TCR beta libraries were sequenced as 87-base-pair reads on the Illumina HiSeq System. As for how the authors treated the data: In a later analysis, around 80 million unique TCR beta chains were counted across the roughly 670 repertoires, and roughly 11 million of these chains were shared by at least two donors. To remove PCR and sequencing errors, raw reads were error-corrected and collapsed into unique sequences using a nearest-neighbor algorithm that merged closely related sequences. V, D and J gene segments were assigned by aligning CDR3 sequences to IMGT reference sequences. Each retained sequence needed at least a six-nucleotide match to both a V gene segment and a J gene segment. Rearrangements were classified as productive when the CDR3 lacked stop codons and remained in frame with V and J, and all other rearrangements were classified as non-productive. Following IMGT convention, CDR3 was defined as the stretch from the second conserved V-encoded cysteine up to the conserved J-encoded phenylalanine. In an earlier analysis of more than 550 of the donors, sequences lacking an unambiguous match to a single V gene segment were excluded. In an earlier analysis of approximately 610 of the donors, V segments were called functional above 56.7% productive rearrangements and were called segregating when the between-donor standard deviation exceeded 5%. To diagnose cytomegalovirus status from the catalog of TCR beta chain sequences, a statistical classification framework was built. In a later analysis, TCR nucleotide sequences were compared against IMGT/GENE-DB human TR gene sequences so that V and J genes could be assigned. A later analysis assigned CDR3 sequences and most-parsimonious VDJ recombination scenarios with the TCRdist pipeline. In a later analysis, every TCR beta chain was defined by the combination of its CDR3 amino acid sequence and its V-gene family, and reads without a unique V-gene family were dropped. To address suspected cross-contamination and a sequencing artifact, a later analysis removed around 600 highly shared, low-generation-probability nucleotide sequences. In a later analysis, a clonal expansion index for each public chain was calculated from normalized within-repertoire ranks of inferred template counts. Generation probabilities in a later analysis came from a VDJ recombination model fitted to out-of-frame rearrangements, and those results were checked against IGoR. Hypergeometric tests were used in a later analysis to score TCR-TCR, TCR-HLA and TCR-CMV co-occurrence, with a repertoire-size bias correction applied to the TCR pairs. A later analysis estimated false discovery rates by permuting HLA or CMV assignments 20 times. In a later analysis, co-occurring TCRs were grouped using DBSCAN, with TCRdist sequence similarity added in when clustering inside HLA-allele-positive subsets. Repertoires with fewer than 30,000 or more than 120,000 public chains were left out of co-occurrence clustering, as were five repertoires with anomalous nucleotide sharing. TCRdb retrieved this table from immuneACCESS and kept in-frame rearrangements only. Not all clones are present; in checked studies, unresolved V genes account for under half, and no reason is known for the remainder. V, J and clone size derive from that table, while D and trimming were established from the DNA sequence. This sample holds more than 120,000 clones; 70% to 85% were observed only once. 2.5% of the sample belongs to the ten largest clones.

About this clone itself: This clone's antigen is unknown. Base qualities are not provided; no much larger clone lies one nucleotide away.

Here is what the overall study found, with its caveats: A later analysis found that TCR association rates varied across HLA loci, with DRB1 alleles showing the most associated TCRs and HLA-C alleles the fewest. HLA typing was unavailable for some donors at each locus, so association tests used only the typed subset. Specific HLA alleles were associated with 15,000 to 20,000 TCR beta sequences at a false discovery rate of 0.05 in a later analysis. A cluster of highly shared sequence variants was judged likely to represent a technical artifact of the sequencing pipeline. In a later analysis, several top co-occurrence clusters were reported to appear linked to parvovirus B19, influenza, CMV and Epstein-Barr virus. According to a later genetic analysis, donors in an Asian-associated ancestry cluster had fewer N-insertions in productive TCRs than the roughly 670-donor mean. Most CMV-associated TCR beta chains appeared to be HLA-restricted in a later analysis, and the HLA associations seemed to be driven largely by CMV exposure. Strong co-occurrence of HLA alleles, especially DR and DQ, made assigning TCR associations to individual alleles difficult. In an earlier analysis of around 600 of the donors, most TCR beta V segments appeared in productive rearrangements about 90% or about 30% of the time, broadly matching IMGT annotations. In vitro tests confirmed that a few of the cytomegalovirus-associated TCR beta chains recognize cytomegalovirus antigens. Because the 87-base-pair reads could not distinguish some IMGT-functional V segments, including TRBV6-2 and TRBV6-3, those segments were excluded. Correlated functional status among segregating V segments might reflect linkage disequilibrium, but an unknown experimental factor could not be ruled out. It was suggested by the authors that the approach could potentially be generalized to other disease states and immunological phenotypes. In the study, 150 to 200 TCR beta chains were listed as associated with cytomegalovirus. Most TCR sequences were seen in very few donors, while some public TCRs were found in many individuals. In a later genetic analysis, a missense DCLRE1C variant was associated with V-gene and J-gene trimming of TCR beta chains, and the association was replicated in an independent cohort. In this cohort, only TCR beta chains were sequenced, and detectable features were limited by the absence of alpha or paired-chain data. The classifier was reported to diagnose cytomegalovirus status with high specificity and sensitivity in both the original cohort and the validation cohort. The earlier analysis of 587 of the donors excluded seventeen rarely observed V segments, including chromosome 9 orphons, because counts were too low. A further reported finding was that TCR beta sequences accurately predicted the HLA-A and HLA-B alleles for most subjects in the first cohort. A later analysis found that HLA-associated TCR beta chains were more clonally expanded and had lower generation probabilities than equally common non-associated chains. CMV serostatus was the only immune exposure information available for the cohort. The presence/absence analyses assumed that sequencing depth was roughly uniform across donors, and that assumption may not be true.

From its cysteine to its phenylalanine, the CDR3 spans 15 amino acids. Only the CDR3 portion is preserved as DNA: 45 bases, with reading frame beginning at the first base. Relative to germline, V is 0 bases shorter and J is 8 bases shorter, with 17 bases between their ends. The germline V gene yields LGHNA for CDR1 and YSLEER for CDR2. The cohort consisted of approximately 670 healthy bone marrow donors. Cohort members were all nominally healthy when sampled, although unrecorded immune exposures were likely present. The donor was CMV seronegative and was included in the group of hundreds of seronegative cohort members. A peripheral blood sample was collected from each donor, and TCR beta sequencing was performed on peripheral blood mononuclear cells. The Qiagen DNeasy Blood Extraction Kit was used to extract genomic DNA from the blood cell samples.

The receptor's source is a male donor in good health and CMV-seronegative. What was sequenced was PBMCs. The receptor chain draws on TRBV4-3 and TRBJ2-7, with no D gene named confidently. CDR3 protein: CASSQDWADASKQYF. DNA sequence: TGCGCCAGCAGCCAAGATTGGGCAGATGCCAGTAAGCAGTACTTC.